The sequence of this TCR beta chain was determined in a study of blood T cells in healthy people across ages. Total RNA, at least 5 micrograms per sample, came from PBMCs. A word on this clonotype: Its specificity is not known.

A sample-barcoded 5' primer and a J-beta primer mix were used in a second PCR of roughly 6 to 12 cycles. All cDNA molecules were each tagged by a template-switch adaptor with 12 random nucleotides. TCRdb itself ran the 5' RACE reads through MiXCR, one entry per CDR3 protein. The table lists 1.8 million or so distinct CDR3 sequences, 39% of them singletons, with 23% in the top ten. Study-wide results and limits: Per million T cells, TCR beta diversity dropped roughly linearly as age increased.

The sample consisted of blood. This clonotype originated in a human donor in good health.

The CDR3 spells CSAHREPLTPLHF. The CDR3, as DNA: TGCAGTGCTCACAGGGAGCCTCTAACTCCCCTCCACTTT. V gene TRBV20-1 combines with J gene TRBJ1-6, with a possible D match to TRBD1 (6 bases). The V gene lost 5 bases and the J gene lost 13 bases, with 18 bases spanning the gap. Looked up from germline, CDR1 is DFQATT and CDR2 is SNEGSKA (reference sequence). This CDR3 has 13 residues.